One and the same sample provided the 8 T cell receptor beta chains below, sequenced in a study of early T cells in non-severe SARS-CoV-2 infection. In TCRdb, the 5' RACE reads were re-called with MiXCR into one record per CDR3 protein. The sample lists about 52,000 distinct CDR3 sequences, more than 9.5% occurring once. Sequencing was carried out using whole blood. The source of these receptors is an adult who was a healthcare worker with PCR-confirmed SARS-CoV-2 infection or an uninfected control (not recorded which).

This clonotype appeared a few times. The V and J genes are TRBV4-1 and TRBJ2-7; 9 bases line up with TRBD1. Losses at the gene ends were 4 bases for V and 0 bases for J; bases not matched to a gene: 16. This CDR3 has 19 amino acids. Per the germline V gene, CDR1 is MGHRA and CDR2 is YSYEKL. The CDR3 reads CASSPGWGAPGQGSYEQYF. Written as DNA, the CDR3 is TGCGCCAGCAGCCCAGGTTGGGGGGCCCCGGGACAGGGCTCCTACGAGCAGTACTTC.

This clonotype showed up just a few times. The genes are TRBV5-1 and TRBJ1-3; D perhaps matches TRBD1 (6 bases). The CDR3 sequence is 13 residues long. Trimming removed 1 base from V and 4 bases from J, with 6 bases in between. The germline V gene encodes CDR1 SGHRS and CDR2 YFSETQ. The CDR3 sequence is CASSLQGGNTIYF. The CDR3 DNA reads as TGCGCCAGCAGCTTGCAGGGGGGAAACACCATATATTTT.

This clonotype occurred many times. CDR3 amino acids: CASSPAGRSTYEQYF. CDR3 DNA: TGTGCCAGTAGTCCCGCCGGACGGTCTACCTACGAGCAGTACTTC. The chain couples TRBV19 to TRBJ2-7; D is undetermined. This CDR3 has 15 residues. Germline loops: CDR1 LNHDA, CDR2 SQIVND (reference sequence). Trimming cost V 5 bases and J 2 bases, with 16 bases left between them.

Ten or more counts support this clonotype. The chain combines TRBV7-9 with TRBJ1-4; the D is unclear. V was shortened by 4 bases and J by 0 bases, with 18 bases between the two germline ends. Germline-derived CDR1 and CDR2 are SEHNR and FQNEAQ (reference sequence). The CDR3 spans 18 residues. The CDR3 nucleotides read TGTGCCAGCAGCTCTCCCGGGCGGGATATTGCAACTAATGAAAAACTGTTTTTT. Translation: CASSSPGRDIATNEKLFF.

This clonotype was found a few times. The chain couples TRBV28 to TRBJ1-5; D gene ambiguous. The CDR3 covers 16 residues. Germline V CDR1 and CDR2: MDHEN, SYDVKM. V lost 6 bases and J 1 base, leaving 16 bases between the germline ends. This CDR3 is CASRPPVLESNQPQHF. CDR3 nucleotide sequence: TGTGCCAGCAGGCCCCCGGTTTTAGAAAGCAATCAGCCCCAGCATTTT.

At least ten counts were recorded for this clonotype. The chain has TRBV20-1 and TRBJ2-7; 10 bases match TRBD1. Germline V gene sequence: CDR1 DFQATT, CDR2 SNEGSKA (reference sequence). The CDR3 length is 14 residues. After removal of 3 bases from V and 5 bases from J, the junction contained 7 bases not matched to a gene. The CDR3: CSASKGTGDNEQYF. The CDR3 nucleotides read TGCAGTGCTAGCAAGGGGACAGGGGATAACGAGCAGTACTTC.

This clonotype has a handful of counts. J is TRBJ2-3 and V is TRBV18; 8 nucleotides line up with TRBD2. This CDR3 spans 16 amino acids. The germline gives CDR1 KGHSH, CDR2 LQKENI. V gave up 3 bases and J gave up 4 bases; unmatched junction bases: 9. The CDR3 reads CASSPLLVAGPDTQYF. The CDR3 DNA follows: TGTGCCAGCTCACCTCTTTTGGTAGCGGGGCCAGATACGCAGTATTTT.

In the case of this clonotype: This may come from a read error, since a much larger clone is one base off. The chain combines TRBV12-3 or TRBV12-4 with TRBJ2-3; 7 bases line up with TRBD1. This CDR3 region has 15 residues. The CDR3 loop reads CANSSRGPGTDTQYF. CDR3 nucleotides: TGTGCCAACAGTTCTAGGGGGCCCGGCACAGATACGCAGTATTTT.